Below are 20 T cell receptor beta chains sequenced from a single sample in a study of shared clonotypes between healthy human individuals. The data were produced by immunoSEQ multiplex PCR, yet TCRdb's version contains in-frame clones alone and is incomplete. The profile covers millions of clones, with 85% to 95% appearing a single time and roughly 0.13% taken by the ten largest. Sequencing was performed on naive CD4+ T cells sorted from blood. Subset denoted: CD45RA+ positively selected. Receptor source: a man aged 18 to 30 in good health.

The CDR3 bases are TGCGCCAGCACCTGGACGAATGAAGAGACCCAGTACTTC. This translates into CASTWTNEETQYF. The chain carries TRBV5-1 and TRBJ2-5; D gene unclear. This CDR3 region has 13 residues. V shed 6 bases and J shed 3 bases, with 12 bases lying between them. Germline V CDR1 and CDR2: SGHRS, YFSETQ. Full variable domain (missing parts from reference TRBV5-1 and TRBJ2-5): KAGVTQTPRYLIKTRGQQVTLSCSPISGHRSVSWYQQTPGQGLQFLFEYFSETQRNKGNFPGRFSGRQFSNSRSEMNVSTLELGDSALYLCASTWTNEETQYFGPGTRLLVL.

A word on this clone: A much larger clonotype is one base distant, so this may be a read error. Other nucleotide sequences from this sample produce the same CDR3. The chain employs TRBV5-1 and TRBJ2-3, with D unresolved. The V end lost 4 bases, the J end lost 3 bases, and 3 bases lay between the germline ends. The length of the CDR3 is 11 residues. Germline-derived CDR1 and CDR2 are SGHRS and YFSETQ. CDR3 nucleotides: TGCGCCAGCAGCGTTACAGATACGCAGTATTTT. Its translation: CASSVTDTQYF.

The CDR3 nucleotides read TGCGCCAGCAGCCAAGGAAGGGACAGGTATTCCTACGAGCAGTACTTC. Its protein is CASSQGRDRYSYEQYF. The V call is TRBV4-1, the J call TRBJ2-5, with 8 bases that match TRBD1. The J call may be faulty, since TRBJ2-7 better matches the DNA end. This CDR3 contains 16 residues. Germline V lookup: CDR1 MGHRA, CDR2 YSYEKL.

This clone is a singleton in its sample. The V call is TRBV6-5, the J call TRBJ1-1, with D possibly matching TRBD1 (6 bases). The germline CDR1 and CDR2 sequences are MNHEY and SVGAGI. This CDR3 is built from 15 residues. Trimming stripped 4 bases from V and 4 bases from J, with 16 bases between. This chain's CDR3 is CASSSPQGRTTEAFF. In DNA, the CDR3 is TGTGCCAGCAGTTCGCCACAGGGAAGGACCACTGAAGCTTTCTTT.

The J gene is TRBJ2-3, the V gene TRBV7-2; TRBD1 aligns across 12 bases. Germline-derived CDR1 and CDR2 are SGHTA and FQGNSA. J gave up 4 bases and V 5 bases, and 7 bases lay outside the gene matches. The CDR3 runs to 16 residues. CDR3 sequence (DNA): TGTGCCAGCAGCCGAGGGACAGGGGGCTTCGCAGATACGCAGTATTTT. Encoded protein: CASSRGTGGFADTQYF. Supplemented by reference TRBV7-2 and TRBJ2-3, the full variable domain reads GAGVSQSPSNKVTEKGKDVELRCDPISGHTALYWYRQSLGQGLEFLIYFQGNSAPDKSGLPSDRFSAERTGGSVSTLTIQRTQQEDSAVYLCASSRGTGGFADTQYFGPGTRLTVL.

The chain recombines TRBV6-6 with TRBJ2-1, with 8 bases that match TRBD2. CDR3 length equals 13 residues. CDR1 is MNHNY and CDR2 is SVGAGI in the germline V gene (reference sequence). V shed 6 bases, J shed 8 bases, and the junction held 6 bases outside the gene matches. CDR3 in amino acids: CASRRTGGDEQFF. The CDR3 DNA is TGTGCCAGCAGACGGACGGGGGGGGATGAGCAGTTCTTC.

The chain carries TRBV7-2 and TRBJ2-5; 7 positions agree with TRBD1. The CDR3 totals 15 residues. Trimming cost V 1 base and J 2 bases; bases outside gene matches: 4. Looked up from germline, CDR1 is SGHTA and CDR2 is FQGNSA. CDR3 protein: CASSLDYRGQETQYF. For the CDR3, the DNA is TGTGCCAGCAGCTTAGATTACAGGGGACAAGAGACCCAGTACTTC.

The chain links TRBV9 to TRBJ1-1; 8 bases are shared with TRBD1. J was trimmed by 3 bases and V by 0 bases; bases with no gene match: 1. CDR3 length: 14 amino acids. The germline CDR1 and CDR2 sequences are SGDLS and YYNGEE. The CDR3 here is CASSVGTGYTEAFF. The CDR3 DNA reads TGTGCCAGCAGCGTAGGGACAGGGTACACTGAAGCTTTCTTT.

The gene calls are TRBV2 and TRBJ1-4, with D possibly matching TRBD1 (5 bases). This CDR3 contains 13 residues. Germline V CDR1 and CDR2: SNHLY, FYNNEI. Trimming stripped 8 bases from V and 4 bases from J, with 11 bases between. Here the CDR3 DNA reads TGTGCCAGCGCAGGGCGGGTTAATGAAAAACTGTTTTTT. Its translation: CASAGRVNEKLFF.

This sequence joins TRBV18 and TRBJ2-7; possibly TRBD2 for D (5 bases). The germline V and J ends were trimmed by 3 bases and 2 bases, with 8 bases remaining between them. The CDR3 sequence is 13 residues long. Germline CDR1 reads KGHSH; CDR2 reads LQKENI. CDR3 sequence: CASSPTRTYEQYF. CDR3 coding DNA: TGTGCCAGCTCACCCACTAGGACCTACGAGCAGTACTTC.

The J gene is TRBJ2-3, the V gene TRBV11-3, with D perhaps given as TRBD1 or TRBD2 (6 bases each). The V gene's germline CDR1 is SGHNT and CDR2 YENEEA. V lost 5 bases and J 3 bases, leaving 15 bases between the germline ends. The CDR3 sequence is 15 residues long. CDR3 region: CASSKGGQKTDTQYF. DNA of the CDR3: TGTGCCAGCAGCAAAGGGGGGCAAAAGACAGATACGCAGTATTTT.

This sequence joins TRBV6-5 and TRBJ2-5; 12 nucleotides align to TRBD2. The CDR3 is 16 residues long. The V and J ends lost 4 bases and 4 bases, in that order; junction bases with no gene match: 7. Per germline, CDR1 MNHEY and CDR2 SVGAGI. The CDR3 DNA reads TGTGCCAGCAGTTCCCTAGCGGGGGGGCCCGGAGAGACCCAGTACTTC. Protein sequence: CASSSLAGGPGETQYF.

The chain combines TRBV7-3 with TRBJ2-3; 11 bases are shared with TRBD1. CDR3 size: 15 residues. V dropped 5 bases and J dropped 1; count of bases not matched to a gene: 2. CDR1 and CDR2 (germline): SGHTA, FQGTGA. The CDR3 DNA is TGTGCCAGCAGCCCGGGACAGGGGGGCACAGATACGCAGTATTTT. It translates to CASSPGQGGTDTQYF. The complete variable domain, with remaining parts taken from reference TRBV7-3 and TRBJ2-3, reads GAGVSQTPSNKVTEKGKYVELRCDPISGHTALYWYRQSLGQGPEFLIYFQGTGAADDSGLPNDRFFAVRPEGSVSTLKIQRTERGDSAVYLCASSPGQGGTDTQYFGPGTRLTVL.

V gene TRBV7-9 combines with J gene TRBJ1-4; possibly TRBD1 for D (5 bases). Per the germline V gene, CDR1 is SEHNR and CDR2 is FQNEAQ (reference sequence). Trimming cost V 2 bases and J 8 bases, with 12 bases left between them. The CDR3 extends over 14 amino acids. CDR3: CASSLRGGSEKLFF. CDR3 sequence (DNA): TGTGCCAGCAGCTTAAGGGGAGGCTCGGAAAAACTGTTTTTT.

The gene calls are TRBV4-3 and TRBJ2-7; the D gene could be TRBD1 or TRBD2 (5 bases each). Germline CDR1 LGHNA, CDR2 YSLEER. V dropped 0 bases and J dropped 3 bases, with 12 bases sitting between them. The CDR3 consists of 15 residues. CDR3 DNA: TGCGCCAGCAGCCAAGAAGAGGGGTTCGGCTACGAGCAGTACTTC. Translation: CASSQEEGFGYEQYF.

CDR3 sequence (DNA): TGTGCCTGGAGTTCCTGGACAGGGGGAAACTATGGCTACACCTTC. Translation: CAWSSWTGGNYGYTF. The chain employs TRBV30 and TRBJ1-2; the match to TRBD1 covers 10 bases. This CDR3 has 15 residues. V shed 2 bases and J 2 bases; nucleotides not matched to a gene: 5. In germline, CDR1 is GTSNPN, CDR2 SVGIG (reference sequence).

The CDR3 DNA is TGTGCCAGCAGTGACGGGGGGGCTAGCACAGATACGCAGTATTTT. This sequence encodes CASSDGGASTDTQYF. V gene TRBV2 combines with J gene TRBJ2-3, with TRBD2 matching over 8 bases. CDR1 and CDR2 from the germline V gene are SNHLY and FYNNEI. V was clipped by 3 bases and J by 0 bases; unmatched bases: 2. The CDR3 consists of 15 residues.

This clone came up once. V gene TRBV27 combines with J gene TRBJ2-2, with 11 nucleotides matching TRBD2. Germline CDR1 MNHEY, CDR2 SMNVEV (reference sequence). J was trimmed by 5 bases and V by 1 base; bases with no gene match: 3. The CDR3 extends over 16 amino acids. CDR3 bases: TGTGCCAGCAGTTTATTTCTAGCGGGGGGAACCGGGGAGCTGTTTTTT. Its translation: CASSLFLAGGTGELFF.

This rearrangement joins TRBV2 to TRBJ1-2; D uncertain. The CDR3 covers 12 residues. Trimming took 4 bases from V and 4 from J, leaving 7 bases between them. The germline CDR1 and CDR2 sequences are SNHLY and FYNNEI. CDR3 in amino acids: CASSVAGYGYTF. The CDR3 coding sequence is TGTGCCAGCAGTGTGGCAGGCTATGGCTACACCTTC.

The rearrangement links TRBV18 to TRBJ2-2, with D tentatively TRBD2 (5 bases). In germline, CDR1 is KGHSH, CDR2 LQKENI. This CDR3 has 15 amino acids. V lost 6 bases and J 2 bases, leaving 13 bases between the germline ends. The CDR3 bases are TGTGCCAGCTCCAACCACCGGGGAAACACCGGGGAGCTGTTTTTT. Translation gives CASSNHRGNTGELFF.